This T cell receptor (beta chain) stems from a study of CD8 T cells in ankylosing spondylitis. Whole-study findings and limits: In ankylosing spondylitis blood, a motif of roughly eight highly homologous TCR beta variants appeared characteristic.

With 6 bases clipped from V and 0 bases from J, the junction kept 12 bases outside the gene matches. Germline CDR1 reads SQVTM; CDR2 reads ANQGSEA. The CDR3 runs 19 residues. This clonotype was found many times. Its specificity is unknown. Via MiXCR, TCRdb re-called the 5' RACE reads, giving one row per CDR3 protein. There are under 250,000 distinct CDR3 sequences in the sample; around a quarter occur only once, and under 7% lies in the top ten. The chain recombines TRBV29-1 with TRBJ2-6, with 12 bases identical to TRBD2. The sequenced material came from blood, either unsorted or a sorted T cell fraction (not recorded which). This TCR derives from a male donor with ankylosing spondylitis or in good health (not recorded which). The CDR3 spells CSVAGTSGPKVSGANVLTF. The DNA of the CDR3 is TGCAGCGTCGCCGGGACTAGCGGGCCAAAAGTCTCTGGGGCCAACGTCCTGACTTTC.